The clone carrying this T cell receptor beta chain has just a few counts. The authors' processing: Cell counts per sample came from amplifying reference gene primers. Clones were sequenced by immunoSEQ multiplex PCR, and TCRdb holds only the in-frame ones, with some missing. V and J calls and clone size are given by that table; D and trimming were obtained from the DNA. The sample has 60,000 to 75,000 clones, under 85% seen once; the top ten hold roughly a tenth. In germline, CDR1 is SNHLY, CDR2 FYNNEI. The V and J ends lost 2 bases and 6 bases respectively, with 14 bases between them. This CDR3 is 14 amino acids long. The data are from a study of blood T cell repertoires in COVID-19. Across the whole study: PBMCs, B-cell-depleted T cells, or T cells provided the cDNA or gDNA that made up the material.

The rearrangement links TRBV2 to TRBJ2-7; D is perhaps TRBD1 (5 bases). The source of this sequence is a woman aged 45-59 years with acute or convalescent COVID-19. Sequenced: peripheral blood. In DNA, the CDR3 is TGTGCCAGCAGTGAACAGGGAATCGGTAGCGAGCAGTACTTC. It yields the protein CASSEQGIGSEQYF. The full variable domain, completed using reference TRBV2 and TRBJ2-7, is EPEVTQTPSHQVTQMGQEVILRCVPISNHLYFYWYRQILGQKVEFLVSFYNNEISEKSEIFDDQFSVERPDGSNFTLKIRSTKLEDSAMYFCASSEQGIGSEQYFGPGTRLTVT.